The T cell receptor (beta chain) under discussion was sequenced for a study of a mutant IDH1 vaccine in newly diagnosed glioma. Study at large: Patients began vaccination 4-6 weeks after radiotherapy alone, or with temozolomide cycles. Findings and caveats of the study: Pseudoprogression showed no apparent link to changes in top peripheral T cell clonotypes.

For this clone: Antigen specificity is unknown.

Time point denoted: week 11, during vaccination. Vaccine doses each comprised 300 ug of mutant IDH1 20-mer peptide, with topical imiquimod. The CDR3 runs to 13 residues. With 0 bases removed from V and 4 bases from J, the gap between germline ends came to 7 bases. Per germline, CDR1 GTSNPN and CDR2 SVGIG (reference sequence). Profiling relied on immunoSEQ multiplex PCR, and the TCRdb table lists in-frame clones only, not all of them. The sample consists of around 31,000 clones, about 78% of them appearing once. This clonotype was sampled from a man aged 25 to 40 with glioma. The sequenced sample was PBMCs, obtained from a glioma patient whose treatment included an IDH1 peptide vaccine. V gene TRBV30 combines with J gene TRBJ1-5; D gene ambiguous. The CDR3 here is CAWSVSVNQPQHF. CDR3 DNA: TGTGCCTGGAGTGTTAGTGTTAATCAGCCCCAGCATTTT.